This paragraph covers one T cell receptor (beta chain) sequence. This entry is derived from a study of shared clonotypes between healthy human individuals. Only in-frame clones appear in the TCRdb table, and some are missing; sequencing was by immunoSEQ multiplex PCR. In the table there are about 1 million clones, approximately 80% of which are singletons. This CDR3 contains 15 residues. Between the trimmed V and J ends, which lost 7 bases and 0 bases, there was a span of 15 bases. Looked up from germline, CDR1 is LNHDA and CDR2 is SQIVND (reference sequence). The chain is built from TRBV19 and TRBJ1-1; no firm D call. This TCR came from a man aged 18 to 30 in good health. Some clones in this sample may be carry-over from other donors' samples. Sequencing was done on a sample of memory CD4+ T cells from PBMCs. Indicated subset: CD45RA-negative fraction. CDR3 residues: CASTSTQVLNTEAFF. The CDR3 DNA is TGTGCCAGTACCTCGACCCAAGTACTGAACACTGAAGCTTTCTTT.